This T cell receptor beta chain was recovered during a study of post-analysis software for immune sequencing data. TCR beta cDNA libraries had unique molecular identifiers. TCRdb recomputed calls from the PCR reads with MiXCR, one row per CDR3 protein. Among 750,000 to 900,000 distinct CDR3 sequences listed, about 43% were seen once. Broader study findings: Several TRBV segments were more frequent in patients than controls; TRBV5-6, TRBV5-1 and TRBV20-1 belonged to this group.

There are a few counts of this clonotype. No antigen is known for it. Trimming pared 4 bases from V and 5 bases from J, leaving 15 bases between. There are 14 residues in the CDR3. Germline assignment: CDR1 SGHRS and CDR2 YFSETQ. The V gene is TRBV5-1, the J gene TRBJ2-5; perhaps TRBD2 as D (6 bases). The TCR comes from a girl between 5 and 17 years old with multiple sclerosis. Sequencing was done on a sample of blood. CDR3 sequence reads: CASSPGLADETQYF. For the CDR3, the DNA is TGCGCCAGCAGCCCGGGACTCGCTGATGAGACCCAGTACTTC. The whole variable domain, remainder taken from reference TRBV5-1 and TRBJ2-5, is KAGVTQTPRYLIKTRGQQVTLSCSPISGHRSVSWYQQTPGQGLQFLFEYFSETQRNKGNFPGRFSGRQFSNSRSEMNVSTLELGDSALYLCASSPGLADETQYFGPGTRLLVL.